This T cell receptor (beta chain) comes out of a study of Ad26.COV2.S vaccination and SARS-CoV-2 variants. Turning to the study itself: Donor got 5x10^10 or 1x10^11 viral particles of Ad26.COV2.S.

Assay: immunoSEQ multiplex PCR; the TCRdb copy retains only in-frame clones and omits some. The sample holds about 680,000 clones, around 90% seen once. The CDR3 covers 14 residues. CDR1 and CDR2 from the germline V gene are SNHLY and FYNNEI. The V segment lost 8 bases and the J segment 0 bases; nucleotides outside the gene matches: 4. Findings and limits, study-wide: Researchers reported similar non-spike TCR breadth in vaccine and placebo recipients. Post-vaccination breadth of spike-specific CD8+ and CD4+ T cell responses was reportedly substantial.

Treatment specified: approximately 18 received Ad26.COV2.S at low or high dose, single or two shots; roughly five received placebo; per-sample allocation not given. After the first vaccine or placebo injection, samples were drawn on day 63. An adult aged 18-55 years in Boston served as the donor. On this clone: What it binds is unknown.

The sample in question was peripheral blood, obtained in a trial of Ad26.COV2.S vaccine versus placebo. The chain combines TRBV2 with TRBJ2-3; 8 positions agree with TRBD1. The origin of this receptor is a person between 18 and 59 years old who received the Ad26.COV2.S COVID-19 vaccine or a placebo. As DNA, the CDR3 is TGTGCCAGCCGGTGGGACAGGAGCACAGATACGCAGTATTTT. Translation gives CASRWDRSTDTQYF.